These T cell receptor beta chains were read from a single sample in a study of beta chain features in type 1 diabetes. Using immunoSEQ multiplex PCR, the repertoire was profiled, and TCRdb retains in-frame clones only, with some absent. The sample lists some 400,000 clones, more than 12% seen once, with under 0.02% in the top ten. The specimen was naive CD4+ T cells from blood. The receptors come from a woman younger than 35 in good health. Both conserved end residues are part of each CDR3. The order of the fields is V gene, J gene, clone size, D gene, CDR3 protein, CDR3 DNA. D genes are given only for firm matches. Size values are once, few and many counts, or a class for expanded clones, and some rows have none.

TRBV15	TRBJ2-2	few	TRBD2	CATSRGLAGTGELFF	TGTGCCACCAGCAGAGGACTAGCGGGCACCGGGGAGCTGTTTTTT
TRBV6-5	TRBJ1-4	few	.	CASSRWGRKDEKLFF	TGTGCCAGCAGTCGATGGGGGAGGAAGGATGAAAAACTGTTTTTT
TRBV28	TRBJ2-1	few	TRBD2	CATLGSGILYNEQFF	TGTGCCACCCTGGGAAGCGGGATACTCTACAATGAGCAGTTCTTC
TRBV25-1	TRBJ1-2	.	.	CASSEYRGRAGYTF	TGTGCCAGCAGTGAATATAGGGGCAGGGCGGGCTACACCTTC
TRBV30	TRBJ1-4	.	.	CAWSDYIYEKLFF	TGTGCCTGGAGTGACTACATTTATGAAAAACTGTTTTTT
TRBV18	TRBJ1-1	few	TRBD1	CASSPRTGSMNTEAFF	TGTGCCAGCTCACCACGGACAGGGTCAATGAACACTGAAGCTTTCTTT
TRBV2	TRBJ1-5	.	.	CASSAVENQPQHF	TGTGCCAGCAGTGCCGTCGAGAATCAGCCCCAGCATTTT
TRBV7-9	TRBJ2-1	.	TRBD1	CASSFRGLSDEQFF	TGTGCCAGCAGCTTTAGGGGGCTTAGCGATGAGCAGTTCTTC
TRBV30	TRBJ1-2	few	.	CAWSVSQGSLHGYTF	TGTGCCTGGAGTGTAAGCCAGGGATCCTTACATGGCTACACCTTC
TRBV5-1	TRBJ2-7	.	.	CASSLVGSTYEQYF	TGCGCCAGCAGCTTGGTGGGCAGTACCTACGAGCAGTACTTC
TRBV2	TRBJ1-2	few	.	CASSEVPRAYGYTF	TGTGCCAGCAGTGAAGTGCCGAGGGCCTATGGCTACACCTTC
TRBV5-1	TRBJ2-7	few	.	CASRREADEQYF	TGCGCCAGCCGGAGGGAGGCGGACGAGCAGTACTTC
TRBV5-1	TRBJ1-1	.	.	CASSLRADRKNTEAFF	TGCGCCAGCAGCTTGAGGGCGGACAGAAAGAACACTGAAGCTTTCTTT
TRBV11-2	TRBJ2-1	.	TRBD1	CASSSRRTGYNEQFF	TGTGCCAGCAGCTCAAGGCGGACAGGCTACAATGAGCAGTTCTTC
TRBV7-2	TRBJ2-7	.	.	CASSLWGDRYEQYF	TGTGCCAGCAGCTTATGGGGAGATAGGTACGAGCAGTACTTC
TRBV2	TRBJ2-1	few	TRBD2	CASSVTTSGRATNEQFF	TGTGCCAGCAGTGTAACCACTAGCGGGAGGGCCACGAATGAGCAGTTCTTC
TRBV5-1	TRBJ2-7	few	.	CASSRQVSYEQYF	TGCGCCAGCAGCCGGCAGGTCTCCTACGAGCAGTACTTC
TRBV29-1	TRBJ2-3	.	.	CSVLYTPTDTQYF	TGCAGCGTCCTATATACCCCCACAGATACGCAGTATTTT